This T cell receptor beta chain was sequenced for a study of T cells after yellow fever vaccination. The sample holds many counts of this clonotype. Its target is not known. Per germline, CDR1 SGHKS and CDR2 YYEKEE (reference sequence). The CDR3 covers 15 residues. V lost 4 bases, J lost 4 bases, and 8 bases stayed unmatched. General study results and limits: Primary-vaccination clones mostly resurfaced post-booster (96% CD4, around 88% CD8).

Template switching with 5'RACE generated the TCR cDNA and added a universal primer site and UMIs. Using its own MiXCR run on the 5' RACE reads, TCRdb lists one record per CDR3 protein. In the table there are fewer than 450,000 distinct CDR3 sequences, under 5% of which are singletons. The sequences come from PBMCs, collected 5 days after the yellow fever booster vaccination. The chain employs TRBV5-5 and TRBJ2-7; 10 bases align to TRBD1. This sequence originates from a man aged 18 to 35 who received the YFV17D yellow fever vaccine. CDR3 sequence (DNA): TGTGCCAGCAGCCTCTCGGGACAGGGGACTTACGAGCAGTACGTC. Amino acid sequence: CASSLSGQGTYEQYV.